Following are 9 T cell receptor beta chains from one sample sequenced in a study of T-cell memory formation after mild COVID-19. TCRdb processed the 5' RACE reads anew with MiXCR; each CDR3 protein has one entry. The sample has around 430,000 distinct CDR3 sequences, about 15% seen once. Sequenced sample: PBMCs or a T cell subset sorted from them (not recorded which). The receptors stem from a man younger than 30 who had mild COVID-19 (a few samples of this study predate the infection). Cell type and time point are not known.

This clonotype was recorded a few times. The CDR3 DNA sequence: TGTGCCAGCTCCGTTTATGGCTACAATGAGCAGTTCTTC. Amino acids: CASSVYGYNEQFF. This sequence joins TRBV12-3 or TRBV12-4 and TRBJ2-1; D not resolved. Trimming pared 8 bases from V and 3 bases from J, leaving 11 bases between. This CDR3 is 13 amino acids long.

This clonotype showed up many times. The chain employs TRBV12-3 or TRBV12-4 and TRBJ2-5; D is tentatively TRBD1 or TRBD2 (6 bases each). This CDR3 comprises 13 residues. Trimming shortened V by 8 bases and J by 5 bases, and 15 bases separated the two germline ends. CDR3 in amino acids: CASGRGEGETQYF. The CDR3 bases are TGTGCCAGCGGTAGGGGGGAAGGGGAGACCCAGTACTTC.

The chain carries TRBV19 and TRBJ1-5; D not certain. The germline V and J ends were trimmed by 3 bases and 4 bases, with 10 bases remaining between them. This CDR3 has 14 residues. Per the germline V gene, CDR1 is LNHDA and CDR2 is SQIVND (reference sequence). The CDR3 region has the DNA TGTGCCAGTAGTATGGGCCAGAGAAATCAGCCCCAGCATTTT. It codes for CASSMGQRNQPQHF.

CDR3 nucleotide sequence: TGTGCCAGCAGTTCCTTGGGGGAGTATGGCTACACCTTC. This sequence encodes CASSSLGEYGYTF. The chain has TRBV6-5 and TRBJ1-2, with D possibly matching TRBD1 (5 bases). Trimming took 4 bases from V and 5 from J, leaving 11 bases between them. Germline CDR1 reads MNHEY; CDR2 reads SVGAGI. The CDR3 has 13 amino acids.

The rearrangement links TRBV6-5 to TRBJ2-1, with 7 bases matching TRBD1. The V and J ends lost 6 bases and 2 bases, in that order; junction bases with no gene match: 7. The CDR3 extends over 15 amino acids. Germline CDR1 reads MNHEY; CDR2 reads SVGAGI. The CDR3 nucleotides read TGTGCCAGCAGCCAATCCGGACAGGCCTACAATGAGCAGTTCTTC. Translating it yields CASSQSGQAYNEQFF.

The CDR3 region has the DNA TGTGCCAGCAGTTATCCCCCCCCTGAAGCTTTCTTT. This encodes CASSYPPPEAFF. This chain links TRBV6-2 or TRBV6-3 with TRBJ1-1; unclear D gene. With 3 bases removed from V and 6 bases from J, the gap between germline ends came to 8 bases. The CDR3 consists of 12 residues. Per the germline V gene, CDR1 is MNHEY and CDR2 is SVGEGT.

V is TRBV7-2 and J is TRBJ2-7, with D possibly TRBD2 on 5 matching bases. Trimming cost V 4 bases and J 3 bases, with 16 bases left between them. This CDR3 has 15 residues. Germline CDR1 and CDR2: SGHTA and FQGNSA. The CDR3 region has the DNA TGTGCCAGCAGCTCAGAGGGCTTTCTTATCTACGAGCAGTACTTC. Its protein product is CASSSEGFLIYEQYF. Looking up the rest from reference TRBV7-2 and TRBJ2-7 gives the full variable domain: GAGVSQSPSNKVTEKGKDVELRCDPISGHTALYWYRQSLGQGLEFLIYFQGNSAPDKSGLPSDRFSAERTGGSVSTLTIQRTQQEDSAVYLCASSSEGFLIYEQYFGPGTRLTVT.

The sample holds a few counts of this clonotype. The chain couples TRBV29-1 to TRBJ2-5, with D tentatively TRBD2 (5 bases). This CDR3 is built from 14 residues. V was cut by 1 base and J by 4 bases, with 13 bases left in between. In germline, CDR1 is SQVTM, CDR2 ANQGSEA. CDR3 loop: CSVEVLDSGETQYF. Written as DNA, the CDR3 is TGCAGCGTTGAAGTCTTGGACTCAGGAGAGACCCAGTACTTC.

This chain links TRBV6-1 with TRBJ2-2; 9 nucleotides line up with TRBD2. Per germline, CDR1 MNHNS and CDR2 SASEGT. Losses at the gene ends were 5 bases for V and 1 base for J; bases not matched to a gene: 2. The CDR3 has 15 residues. In DNA form, the CDR3 reads TGTGCCAGCAGTACACTAGCGGGGAACACCGGGGAGCTGTTTTTT. This encodes CASSTLAGNTGELFF.